One T cell receptor beta chain is described in this entry. The antigen it binds to is not known. Within one base of it there is no much larger clone, and no base qualities were kept. This entry comes from a study of blood T cells in healthy people across ages (dated by TCRdb to about 2015). About the investigation overall: Template switching captured roughly one uniquely barcoded TCR beta cDNA molecule per two T cells in model experiments. Age-related changes in TCR beta repertoire diversity were measured in the study by deep sequencing normalized with unique cDNA molecular identifiers. Four age groups were formed from the donors: young (average around 15 years), middle-aged (approximately 40), aged (more than 55) and long-lived (more than 75). The study analyzed two additional independent replicas of 1 million unique cDNA reads from the same blood draw for two donors, one aged 18 to 29 and one aged 80 or older. Donors of different ages were randomly distributed across sequencing lanes to avoid experimental bias.

The donors were under 40 Caucasian individuals from Russia, aged roughly 6 to 100 years, who were systemically healthy. Approximately 9.3 milliliters of peripheral blood were drawn from each donor into EDTA-treated Vacutainer tubes. PBMCs were isolated by Ficoll-Paque density-gradient centrifugation, with at least 6 million obtained per sample. Total RNA, at least 6 micrograms per sample, was extracted from PBMCs with Trizol reagent. For every donor, flow cytometry on a PBMC aliquot measured the percentage of naive CD45RAhigh/CD27high T cells. Broader findings and caveats from the paper: Conclusive comparison of naive and antigen-experienced compartments was prevented by the profiling of bulk unsorted PBMCs. Estimates of total diversity based on one million sequenced T cells were considered lower bounds and underestimates. The percentage of naive T cells measured by flow cytometry correlated strongly with observed TCR beta diversity. As age increased, observed TCR beta diversity per million T cells dropped in a roughly linear way, and a significant reduction was already evident by age roughly 36. The long-lived group showed more naive CD4+ T cells, fewer expanded clones and increased TCR diversity than the aged group, suggesting age selection. Donor CMV infection status was unknown, potentially confounding age-related changes in expanded clonotypes.

The library was built by means of 5' RACE. The sample was run on an Illumina HiSeq 2500. The second PCR ran for about 6 to 12 cycles and used a J-beta primer mix along with a sample-barcoded 5' primer. A template-switch 5' adaptor carrying 12 random nucleotides introduced a unique molecular identifier onto each TCR beta cDNA molecule. Each sample yielded at least 3 million CDR3-containing paired-end reads. The Mint cDNA synthesis kit, primed by a TRBC-specific oligonucleotide, was used to synthesize first-strand cDNA from all RNA. After uracil-DNA glycosylase treatment, a first 18-cycle PCR used universal primers M1SS and BC2_uni_R on all cDNA. In the source study's methods: Normalization of each sample was performed by random selection of 1 million high-quality reads, each carrying a distinct molecular identifier. Reads with shared molecular identifiers were discarded instead of being binned into consensus sequences. MiTCR, set to a Q25 quality threshold and the strictest error-elimination algorithm, was used for CDR3 identification, clonotype clustering and error correction. A nonparametric unseen species model using Euler transformation provided a lower-bound estimate of total TCR beta diversity. Through fastp at Q25 and MiXCR, TCRdb rebuilt clones from the public reads, retaining in-frame beta chains. A single entry per CDR3 protein holds the most common genes and DNA from its merged rows. These V and J calls originate from TCRdb's pipeline instead of the authors' own analysis. In all, the sample holds around 1.5 million distinct CDR3 sequences, and around 42% of those were seen once. The ten largest clones add up to around 8% of the sample.

CDR1 and CDR2 are drawn from the germline V gene: SGHTS, YDEGEE. Inclusive of the bounding cysteine and phenylalanine, the CDR3 is 16 residues long. Only the CDR3 part of the read is kept: 48 bases, read in frame from the first base. V loses 3 bases, J loses 5 bases, and the germline ends lie 20 bases apart. The receptor chain draws on TRBV5-8 and TRBJ1-2; a tentative D match to TRBD1 spans 6 bases. The receptor was derived from a woman between 18 and 29 years old in good health. The sequenced sample consisted of blood. The DNA sequence is as follows: TGTGCCAGCAGCTCGTCCCTCGGACAGTCACCTTATGGCTACACCTTC. This is translated as CASSSSLGQSPYGYTF. This CDR3, with the reference TRBV5-8 and TRBJ1-2 proteins standing in past its ends, gives the full variable domain EAGVTQSPTHLIKTRGQQATLRCSPISGHTSVYWYQQALGLGLQFLLWYDEGEERNRGNFPPRFSGRQFPNYSSELNVNALELEDSALYLCASSSSLGQSPYGYTFGSGTRLTVV.